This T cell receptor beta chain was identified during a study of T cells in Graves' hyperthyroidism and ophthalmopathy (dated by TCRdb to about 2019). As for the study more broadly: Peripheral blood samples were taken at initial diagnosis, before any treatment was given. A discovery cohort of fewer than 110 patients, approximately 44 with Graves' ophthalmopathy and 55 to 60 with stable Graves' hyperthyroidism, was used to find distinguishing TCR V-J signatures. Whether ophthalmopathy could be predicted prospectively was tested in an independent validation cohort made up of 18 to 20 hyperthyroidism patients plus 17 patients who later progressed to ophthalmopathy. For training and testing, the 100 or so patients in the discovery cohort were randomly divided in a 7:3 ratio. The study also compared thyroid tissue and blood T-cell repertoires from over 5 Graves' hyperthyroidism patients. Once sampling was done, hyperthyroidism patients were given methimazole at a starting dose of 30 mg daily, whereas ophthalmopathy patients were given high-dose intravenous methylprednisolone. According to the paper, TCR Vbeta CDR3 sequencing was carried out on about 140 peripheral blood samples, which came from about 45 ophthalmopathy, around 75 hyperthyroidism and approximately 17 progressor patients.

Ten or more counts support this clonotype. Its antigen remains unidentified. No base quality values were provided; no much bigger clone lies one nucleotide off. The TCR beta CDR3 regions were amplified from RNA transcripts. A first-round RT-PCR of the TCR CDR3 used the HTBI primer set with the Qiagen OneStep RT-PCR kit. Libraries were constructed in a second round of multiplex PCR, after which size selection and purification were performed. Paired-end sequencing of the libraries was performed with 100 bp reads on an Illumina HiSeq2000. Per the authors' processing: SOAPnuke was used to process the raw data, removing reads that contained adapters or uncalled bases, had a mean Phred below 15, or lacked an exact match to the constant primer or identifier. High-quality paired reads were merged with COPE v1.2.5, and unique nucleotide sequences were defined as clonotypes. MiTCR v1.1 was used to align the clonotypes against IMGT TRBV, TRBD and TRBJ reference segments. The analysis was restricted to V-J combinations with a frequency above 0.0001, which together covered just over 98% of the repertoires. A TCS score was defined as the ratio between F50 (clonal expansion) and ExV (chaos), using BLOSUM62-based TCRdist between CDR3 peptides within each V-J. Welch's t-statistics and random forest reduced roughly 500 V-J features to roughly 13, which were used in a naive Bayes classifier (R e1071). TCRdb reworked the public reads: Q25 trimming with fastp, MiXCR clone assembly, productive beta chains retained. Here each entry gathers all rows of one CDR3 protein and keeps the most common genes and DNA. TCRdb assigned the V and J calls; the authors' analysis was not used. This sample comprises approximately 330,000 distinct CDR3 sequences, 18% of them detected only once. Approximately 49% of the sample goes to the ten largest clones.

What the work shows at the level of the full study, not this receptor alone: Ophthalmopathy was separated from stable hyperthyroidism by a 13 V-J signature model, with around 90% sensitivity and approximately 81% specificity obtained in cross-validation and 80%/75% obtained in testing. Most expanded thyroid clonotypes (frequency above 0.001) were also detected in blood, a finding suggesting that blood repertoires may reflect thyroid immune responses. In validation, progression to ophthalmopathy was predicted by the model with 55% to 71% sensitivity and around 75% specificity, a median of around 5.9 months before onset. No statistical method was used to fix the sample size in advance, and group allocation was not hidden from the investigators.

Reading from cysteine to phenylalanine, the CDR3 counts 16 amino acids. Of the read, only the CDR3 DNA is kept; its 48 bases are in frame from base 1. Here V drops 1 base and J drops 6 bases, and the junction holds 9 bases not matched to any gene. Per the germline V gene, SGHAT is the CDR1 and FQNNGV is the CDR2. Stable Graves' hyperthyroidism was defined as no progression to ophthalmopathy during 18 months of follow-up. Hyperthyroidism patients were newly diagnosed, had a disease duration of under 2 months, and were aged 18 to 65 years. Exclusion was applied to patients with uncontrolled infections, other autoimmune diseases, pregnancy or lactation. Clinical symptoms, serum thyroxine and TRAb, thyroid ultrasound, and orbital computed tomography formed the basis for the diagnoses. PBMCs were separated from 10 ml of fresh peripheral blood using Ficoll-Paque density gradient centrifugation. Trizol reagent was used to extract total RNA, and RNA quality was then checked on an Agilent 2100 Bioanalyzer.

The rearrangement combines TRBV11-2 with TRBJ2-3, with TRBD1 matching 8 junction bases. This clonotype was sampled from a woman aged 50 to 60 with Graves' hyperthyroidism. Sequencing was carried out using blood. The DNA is TGTGCCAGCAGCTTAGCTCCGGGACAGGCCCCTGATACGCAGTATTTT. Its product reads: CASSLAPGQAPDTQYF.